The 19 T cell receptor beta chains below come from one sample, sequenced in a study of blood T cell repertoires in COVID-19. Only in-frame clones appear in the TCRdb table, and some are missing; sequencing was by immunoSEQ multiplex PCR. Among 250,000 to 300,000 clones listed, roughly four fifths were seen once. Sequenced: PBMCs or T cells enriched from blood (not recorded which). These receptors originate from a middle-aged man who had been exposed to COVID-19.

This clone has just one count. The rearrangement joins TRBV18 to TRBJ2-7; unclear D gene. V dropped 3 bases and J dropped 3 bases, with 6 bases sitting between them. Looked up from germline, CDR1 is KGHSH and CDR2 is LQKENI. The CDR3 contains 12 residues. The CDR3: CASSPPVYEQYF. The CDR3 DNA follows: TGTGCCAGCTCACCTCCCGTCTACGAGCAGTACTTC. Filled out from reference TRBV18 and TRBJ2-7, the complete variable domain reads NAGVMQNPRHLVRRRGQEARLRCSPMKGHSHVYWYRQLPEEGLKFMVYLQKENIIDESGMPKERFSAEFPKEGPSILRIQQVVRGDSAAYFCASSPPVYEQYFGPGTRLTVT.

The CDR3, as DNA: TGTGCCAGCAGCTTCCGTGTGGAGACGAACACCGGGGAGCTGTTTTTT. Encoded protein: CASSFRVETNTGELFF. The V and J genes are TRBV7-9 and TRBJ2-2, with D unclear. Germline V gene sequence: CDR1 SEHNR, CDR2 FQNEAQ (reference sequence). The CDR3 is 16 amino acids. The ends were cut back, 3 bases at V and 0 bases at J, with 11 bases in the middle.

The J gene is TRBJ1-4, the V gene TRBV5-1, with D possibly matching TRBD1 (5 bases). Germline V gene sequence: CDR1 SGHRS, CDR2 YFSETQ. The CDR3 contains 15 residues. The V and J ends lost 1 base and 2 bases respectively, with 9 bases between them. CDR3 DNA sequence: TGCGCCAGCAGCTTGATGGGGGGTACTAATGAAAAACTGTTTTTT. It codes for CASSLMGGTNEKLFF. The variable domain in full, completed from reference TRBV5-1 and TRBJ1-4, reads KAGVTQTPRYLIKTRGQQVTLSCSPISGHRSVSWYQQTPGQGLQFLFEYFSETQRNKGNFPGRFSGRQFSNSRSEMNVSTLELGDSALYLCASSLMGGTNEKLFFGSGTQLSVL.

This clone appeared a single time. J is TRBJ2-6 and V is TRBV19; 12 positions agree with TRBD1. The CDR3 spans 17 residues. The V segment lost 5 bases and the J segment 2 bases; nucleotides outside the gene matches: 4. Germline V gives CDR1 LNHDA, CDR2 SQIVND (reference sequence). Written as DNA, the CDR3 is TGTGCCAGTAGTCCGGGGACAGGGGGCGCTGGGGCCAACGTCCTGACTTTC. Translation gives CASSPGTGGAGANVLTF.

The V and J genes are TRBV5-1 and TRBJ1-1; 8 nucleotides align to TRBD1. CDR1 and CDR2 from the germline V gene are SGHRS and YFSETQ. The trim removed 5 bases at V and 3 bases at J, leaving 9 bases unmatched. CDR3 size: 15 residues. The CDR3 is CASRNRQGRHTEAFF. DNA of the CDR3: TGCGCCAGCAGAAATCGACAGGGGCGCCACACTGAAGCTTTCTTT.

This clone came up a few times. This rearrangement joins TRBV10-3 to TRBJ1-2, with no clear D. Germline V gene sequence: CDR1 ENHRY, CDR2 SYGVKD. Trimming took off 7 bases at V and 8 bases at J, with 14 bases between the two ends. The CDR3 is made up of 12 amino acids. The chain's CDR3 is CAITEVGGGYTF. Written as DNA, the CDR3 is TGTGCCATCACCGAGGTCGGCGGAGGCTACACCTTC.

The chain links TRBV7-9 to TRBJ1-2; 8 bases are shared with TRBD1. J was trimmed by 6 bases and V by 3 bases; bases with no gene match: 9. Germline V gene sequence: CDR1 SEHNR, CDR2 FQNEAQ (reference sequence). The CDR3 is 15 residues long. This chain's CDR3 is CASSLRADRGNGYTF. CDR3 in DNA: TGTGCCAGCAGCTTGCGGGCAGACAGGGGAAATGGCTACACCTTC.

V and J are TRBV7-9 and TRBJ2-3, with D possibly being TRBD2 (6 bases). This CDR3 contains 14 residues. The V gene's germline CDR1 is SEHNR and CDR2 FQNEAQ (reference sequence). The V end lost 2 bases, the J end lost 11 bases, and 17 bases lay between the germline ends. The CDR3 DNA reads TGTGCCAGCAGCTTATCGGAGCGGGTTTCGGGGCAGTATTTT. As protein: CASSLSERVSGQYF.

This sequence joins TRBV25-1 and TRBJ2-7; no clear D gene. The V gene lost 3 bases and the J gene lost 5 bases, with 11 bases spanning the gap. Germline CDR1 is MGHDK and CDR2 is SYGVNS. CDR3 length: 13 residues. The CDR3 spells CASSDPPSDEQYF. In DNA form, the CDR3 reads TGTGCCAGCAGTGATCCCCCCTCGGACGAGCAGTACTTC.

V is TRBV2 and J is TRBJ2-7; D gene ambiguous. The CDR3 totals 11 residues. The ends were cut back, 4 bases at V and 3 bases at J, with 4 bases in the middle. Germline CDR1 and CDR2: SNHLY and FYNNEI. CDR3 loop: CASSAFYEQYF. The CDR3 nucleotides are TGTGCCAGCAGTGCCTTCTACGAGCAGTACTTC.

J is TRBJ1-2 and V is TRBV19; 9 bases agree with TRBD1. Germline CDR1 LNHDA, CDR2 SQIVND (reference sequence). V gave up 6 bases and J gave up 4 bases; unmatched junction bases: 6. This CDR3 has 14 amino acids. Here the CDR3 DNA reads TGTGCCAGTAGCCAAGGACAGGGGATCTATGGCTACACCTTC. As protein: CASSQGQGIYGYTF.

The rearrangement joins TRBV27 to TRBJ1-4, with D perhaps TRBD1 (6 bases). The CDR3 runs to 15 residues. The V end was cut by 4 bases, the J end by 4 bases, with 13 bases between. Germline V lookup: CDR1 MNHEY, CDR2 SMNVEV (reference sequence). The DNA for the CDR3 is TGTGCCAGCAGTTCAAGCGACAGGTTTAATGAAAAACTGTTTTTT. Translating gives CASSSSDRFNEKLFF.

The V and J genes are TRBV13 and TRBJ2-2; 10 nucleotides line up with TRBD1. V lost 3 bases to trimming and J lost 4 bases; unmatched junction nucleotides: 5. The CDR3 runs to 16 residues. Germline V gene sequence: CDR1 PRHDT, CDR2 FYEKMQ (reference sequence). The CDR3: CASSLGQGSSTGELFF. The CDR3 DNA follows: TGTGCCAGCAGCTTGGGACAGGGGTCCTCCACCGGGGAGCTGTTTTTT.

Notes on this clone: The same CDR3 is also encoded by other DNA sequences in this sample. The CDR3 reads CASSLRGLGTDTQYF. The CDR3 bases are TGCGCCAGCAGCTTGCGGGGATTGGGCACAGATACGCAGTATTTT. The V call is TRBV5-1, the J call TRBJ2-3; tentative D call: TRBD2 (5 bases). Looked up from germline, CDR1 is SGHRS and CDR2 is YFSETQ. This CDR3 spans 15 amino acids. V lost 1 base and J 1 base, leaving 10 bases between the germline ends.

The V gene is TRBV18, the J gene TRBJ1-5; no definite D call. This CDR3 comprises 17 residues. V gave up 2 bases and J gave up 0 bases, with 14 bases separating them. CDR1 KGHSH and CDR2 LQKENI come from the germline V gene. CDR3 coding DNA: TGTGCCAGCTCACCAGCGGGTTTGAGGGATAGCAATCAGCCCCAGCATTTT. Translating it yields CASSPAGLRDSNQPQHF.

The rearrangement links TRBV12-5 to TRBJ1-2; D remains unclear. Germline-derived CDR1 and CDR2 are LGHNT and FRNRAP. Trimming pared 3 bases from V and 0 bases from J, leaving 8 bases between. The CDR3 totals 14 residues. The CDR3: CASGLPETNYGYTF. The DNA for the CDR3 is TGTGCTAGTGGTTTACCAGAAACTAACTATGGCTACACCTTC.

The chain has TRBV5-6 and TRBJ2-3; 12 bases map to TRBD2. CDR1 is SGHDT and CDR2 is YYEEEE in the germline V gene. The length of the CDR3 is 16 residues. V shed 4 bases, J shed 4 bases, and the junction held 7 bases outside the gene matches. Here the CDR3 reads CASSTTSGRFSDTQYF. The CDR3, as DNA: TGTGCCAGCAGCACAACTAGCGGGAGGTTCTCAGATACGCAGTATTTT.

The rearrangement uses TRBV27 and TRBJ2-3; weak D call: TRBD1 (5 bases). The germline CDR1 and CDR2 sequences are MNHEY and SMNVEV (reference sequence). This CDR3 region has 17 residues. V lost 4 bases and J 1 base, leaving 18 bases between the germline ends. CDR3 protein: CASSSQQARVGTDTQYF. The CDR3 DNA reads as TGTGCCAGCAGTTCCCAACAGGCCAGGGTAGGCACAGATACGCAGTATTTT.

The chain has TRBV4-2 and TRBJ2-5; 7 bases line up with TRBD1. The CDR3 totals 19 residues. J was trimmed by 5 bases and V by 3 bases; bases with no gene match: 21. The germline gives CDR1 LGHNA, CDR2 YNFKEQ. This CDR3 is CASSHLRRLDRTPRETQYF. The CDR3 DNA reads as TGTGCCAGCAGCCATCTCAGGAGGTTGGACAGGACTCCCCGGGAGACCCAGTACTTC.